The clone carrying this TCR beta chain has only a few counts. What it binds is unknown. This sample was taken from a study of response to subunit inactivated influenza vaccine. Notes on the study in general: A suggestion made by the authors is that each seasonal influenza vaccination recruits few new T cells.

CDR3 size: 16 residues. V was pared by 5 bases and J by 6 bases, with 23 bases between. Germline lookup yields CDR1 DFQATT and CDR2 SNEGSKA (reference sequence). Each CDR3 protein is one row after TCRdb ran MiXCR on the RT-PCR reads. The repertoire consists of roughly 790,000 distinct CDR3 sequences, with around 20% occurring once and the leading ten covering 9.5% to 13%. This sequence joins TRBV20-1 and TRBJ2-1; D remains unclear. Sequencing was performed on PBMCs from blood, taken roughly 5 days after vaccination. This sequence was found in a man over 45 who received an inactivated influenza vaccine. CDR3 region: CSALPLQLRLVNEQFF. As DNA, the CDR3 is TGCAGTGCTCTACCACTACAATTACGACTGGTCAATGAGCAGTTCTTC.